A selection of T cell receptor beta chains follows, all from one sample in a study of CD8 T cells in Susac syndrome. One entry per CDR3 protein, called by TCRdb with MiXCR from the immunoSEQ multiplex PCR reads. The repertoire holds approximately 220,000 distinct CDR3 sequences, with 80% to 95% as singletons. What was sequenced was CD8+ T cells from PBMCs. The receptor source for this set is a human donor with multiple sclerosis. CDR3s include the opening cysteine and the closing phenylalanine or tryptophan.

v_call	j_call	cdr3_aa
TRBV29-1	TRBJ2-7	CSVAGQGIAGEQYF
TRBV7-9	TRBJ2-1	CASSPGSAPYNEQFF
TRBV5-1	TRBJ2-5	CASSLGGDGETQYF
TRBV29-1	TRBJ2-1	CSVDGGDRYNEQFF
TRBV7-9	TRBJ1-1	CASSAQIRAFF
TRBV20-1	TRBJ2-7	CSARDRGYEQYF
TRBV2	TRBJ2-3	CASMGPLIKPQSTDTQYF
TRBV27	TRBJ2-2	CASSLGAPAGELYF
TRBV9	TRBJ1-1	CASSPNVAEAFF
TRBV9	TRBJ1-1	CASTQAGGGSEAFF
TRBV27	TRBJ1-4	CASSSLSDATNEKLFF
TRBV11-2	TRBJ1-1	CASSLPLDSMSPEAFF
TRBV9	TRBJ2-7	CASSTTPSSYEQYF
TRBV4-1	TRBJ1-1	CASSHPVDRPEAFF
TRBV2	TRBJ1-4	CASSAPRQGGETNEKLFF
TRBV5-6	TRBJ2-2	CASSLDPGRYTGELFF
TRBV7-9	TRBJ2-2	CASSLDRVAGELFF
TRBV9	TRBJ2-7	CASSLGRETSYEQYF
TRBV27	TRBJ2-1	CASSLIGLNEQFF
TRBV7-3	TRBJ2-4	CASSLMGADRQYF
TRBV29-1	TRBJ2-1	CSVESRGRSDNEQFF
TRBV12-3/TRBV12-4	TRBJ1-2	CASSLAGSSPYGYTF
TRBV5-6	TRBJ2-1	CASSLVLAGGPGNEQFF
TRBV20-1	TRBJ1-2	CSASFRDTSFNYGYTF
TRBV19	TRBJ2-6	CASRSGANVLTF
TRBV30	TRBJ2-2	CAWSSDTGELFF
TRBV20-1	TRBJ2-1	CSASRSGRALYNEQFF
TRBV27	TRBJ2-2	CASSFALSAGELFF
TRBV5-1	TRBJ2-1	CASRIANNEQFF
TRBV7-9	TRBJ1-6	CASSYRDRGNSPLHF
TRBV7-9	TRBJ2-7	CASSPPADYEQYF
TRBV2	TRBJ2-1	CASSELGSLGNEQFF
TRBV9	TRBJ2-5	CASSPQPQETQYF
TRBV20-1	TRBJ2-1	CSARFQREATYNEQFF
TRBV6-2/TRBV6-3	TRBJ2-1	CASSYDRGYYNEQFF
TRBV7-2	TRBJ2-1	CASSWDRGNEQFF
TRBV5-8	TRBJ1-5	CASSFRRAEPLGNQPQHF
TRBV5-1	TRBJ1-1	CASSWVQGNTEAFF
TRBV7-9	TRBJ1-2	CASSRPGTVYGYTF
TRBV30	TRBJ1-6	CAWTTGTGNSPLHF
TRBV6-2/TRBV6-3	TRBJ2-7	CASSSPREQYF
TRBV5-6	TRBJ2-7	CASTLANPGPNGEQYF
TRBV7-2	TRBJ2-5	CASSTTGVETQYF
TRBV7-9	TRBJ2-3	CASSSPGSITDTQYF
TRBV3-1	TRBJ2-1	CASSKPGLYNEQFF
TRBV5-6	TRBJ2-2	CASSLLSRGELFF
TRBV5-6	TRBJ2-7	CASSFGTPTYEQYF
TRBV27	TRBJ1-1	CASSSGLNTEAFF
TRBV20-1	TRBJ1-1	CSTPPGRPNTEAFF
TRBV7-9	TRBJ2-7	CASSLVGAADHYYEQYF
TRBV2	TRBJ1-6	CASTPPLHF
TRBV12-3/TRBV12-4	TRBJ2-4	CASAPPGGQGKNIQYF
TRBV6-5	TRBJ2-7	CASKMAGEDEQYF
TRBV20-1	TRBJ2-1	CSAREVFPYNEQFF
TRBV14	TRBJ2-7	CASSQTHYEQYF
TRBV19	TRBJ2-2	CASSPGGRELFF
TRBV13	TRBJ2-5	CASSLRGDQETQYF
TRBV9	TRBJ2-7	CASSAYIRSEQYF
TRBV5-6	TRBJ2-3	CASSLVRLAGLDTQYF